This entry lists 4 T cell receptor beta chains sequenced from one sample in a study of metastatic and nonmetastatic thyroid tumors. Every patient underwent thyroid surgery untreated. TCRdb re-called the PCR reads via MiXCR. The sample holds 15,000 to 20,000 clones; 25% to 30% are singletons and the top ten take 10% to 13%. Sequencing was carried out using tumor tissue. The receptors originated from a female donor with papillary thyroid cancer or a benign thyroid nodule (not recorded which). Some clones in this sample may be carry-over from other donors' samples.

The rearrangement links TRBV6-2 or TRBV6-3 to TRBJ2-7; the match to TRBD2 covers 14 bases. The CDR3 runs to 15 residues. V trimming: 5 bases; J trimming: 6 bases; junction bases outside the gene matches: 6. Looked up from germline, CDR1 is MNHEY and CDR2 is SVGEGT. CDR3 protein: CASSPPTSGRAEQYF. The CDR3 DNA sequence: TGTGCCAGCAGTCCCCCGACTAGCGGGAGGGCCGAGCAGTACTTC.

The chain has TRBV11-2 and TRBJ2-4; maybe TRBD1 (6 bases). V shed 0 bases and J shed 1 base, with 16 bases lying between them. From germline, CDR1 is SGHAT and CDR2 FQNNGV. The CDR3 length is 18 residues. CDR3 amino acids: CASSLEIGGGVAKNIQYF. The CDR3 coding sequence is TGTGCCAGCAGCTTAGAAATAGGGGGTGGAGTGGCCAAAAACATTCAGTACTTC.

In its sample, this clone was seen many times. The sample contains more than one DNA sequence encoding this CDR3. The rearrangement joins TRBV5-1 to TRBJ2-5, with 7 bases identical to TRBD2. The length of the CDR3 is 17 residues. CDR1 and CDR2 from the germline V gene are SGHRS and YFSETQ. V gave up 0 bases and J gave up 1 base; unmatched junction bases: 9. Here the CDR3 DNA reads TGCGCCAGCAGCTTGGGGTATAGGGCTAGCGGCCAAGAGACCCAGTACTTC. As protein: CASSLGYRASGQETQYF.

This rearrangement joins TRBV3-1 to TRBJ2-7, with D possibly being TRBD2 (6 bases). This CDR3 is 15 amino acids long. Trimming stripped 1 base from V and 7 bases from J, with 17 bases between. Germline values: CDR1 LGHDT, CDR2 YNNKEL (reference sequence). The CDR3 nucleotides read TGTGCCAGCAGCCAAGCGGTGGGGGGAGTGAGTGAGCAGTACTTC. Amino acid sequence: CASSQAVGGVSEQYF.